What follows describes a single T cell receptor beta chain. Its antigen is still unknown. The sample originates from a study of blood T cells in healthy people across ages. Study-level results: Relative to aged donors, long-lived donors carried more naive CD4+ cells and displayed higher diversity. With age, beta diversity per million T cells declined roughly linearly, significantly by approximately 40.

Extraction of total RNA produced a minimum of 6 micrograms from each sample. The CDR3 covers 16 residues. The V and J ends lost 2 bases and 6 bases respectively, with 20 bases between them. Germline loops: CDR1 DFQATT, CDR2 SNEGSKA (reference sequence). A second PCR, run for about 6 to 12 cycles, used a sample-barcoded 5' primer plus a J-beta primer mix. Tagging of each cDNA molecule was performed by a template-switch adaptor with 12 random nucleotides. In TCRdb, the 5' RACE reads were re-called with MiXCR into one record per CDR3 protein. The data contain 920,000 or so distinct CDR3 sequences, less than 50% of them seen just once; the ten biggest clones take up 18%.

V gene TRBV20-1 combines with J gene TRBJ2-1; D gene uncertain. Sequencing was done on a sample of blood. The TCR originated in a woman aged 60-75 years in good health. CDR3 sequence (DNA): TGCAGTGCTAGACCCCGACGGAATTTCAGTAGCAATGAGCAGTTCTTC. Its protein product is CSARPRRNFSSNEQFF.